Reported below is one T cell receptor beta chain. Antigen specificity is unknown. Sequencing used immunoSEQ multiplex PCR; TCRdb keeps in-frame clones, though not all of them. Here the sample spans some 7,100 clones, 77% being singletons. Relapse after autologous stem cell transplantation occurred in every patient, and brentuximab vedotin exposure varied. Researchers used magnetic negative selection to pull out pure CD4+ T cells from thawed PBMCs. Best response was recorded as complete response, partial response or progressive disease. The data were taken from a study of PD-1 blockade in classical Hodgkin lymphoma. General observations from the study: Those starting nivolumab under 1 year post-ASCT were excluded.

The V segment lost 5 bases and the J segment 3 bases; nucleotides outside the gene matches: 9. There are 16 residues in the CDR3. The germline CDR1 and CDR2 sequences are SGHNT and YENEEA. The genes are TRBV11-3 and TRBJ1-1; 10 bases are shared with TRBD1. This receptor was taken from a human donor with classical Hodgkin lymphoma. The source material was CD4+ T cells from blood, sampled at baseline. The chain's CDR3 is CASSPEDRGWDTEAFF. The CDR3 DNA follows: TGTGCCAGCAGCCCTGAGGACAGGGGGTGGGACACTGAAGCTTTCTTT. The full variable domain, its missing parts supplied by reference TRBV11-3 and TRBJ1-1, is EAGVVQSPRYKIIEKKQPVAFWCNPISGHNTLYWYLQNLGQGPELLIRYENEEAVDDSQLPKDRFSAERLKGVDSTLKIQPAELGDSAVYLCASSPEDRGWDTEAFFGQGTRLTVV.